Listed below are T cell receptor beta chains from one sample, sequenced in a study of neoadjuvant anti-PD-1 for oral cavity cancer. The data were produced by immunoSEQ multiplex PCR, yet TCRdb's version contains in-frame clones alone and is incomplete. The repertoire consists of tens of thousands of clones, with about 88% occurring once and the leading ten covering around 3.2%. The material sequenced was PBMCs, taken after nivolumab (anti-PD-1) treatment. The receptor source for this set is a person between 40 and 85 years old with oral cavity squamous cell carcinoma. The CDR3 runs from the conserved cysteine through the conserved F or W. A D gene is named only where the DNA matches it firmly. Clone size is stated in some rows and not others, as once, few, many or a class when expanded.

CDR3aa: CASRLAGGTDTQYF
CDR3nt: TGCGCCAGCAGACTAGCGGGAGGTACCGATACGCAGTATTTT
j_gene: TRBJ2-3
len: 14
abundance: NA
d_gene: TRBD2
v_gene: TRBV5-1

CDR3aa: CASSLGPGNEKLFF
CDR3nt: TGTGCTAGCAGCTTGGGGCCGGGAAATGAAAAACTGTTTTTT
j_gene: TRBJ1-4
len: 14
abundance: NA
d_gene: NA
v_gene: TRBV7-7

CDR3aa: CASSSSRGDQPQHF
CDR3nt: TGTGCCAGTAGTTCCAGCAGGGGGGATCAGCCCCAGCATTTT
j_gene: TRBJ1-5
len: 14
abundance: NA
d_gene: TRBD1
v_gene: TRBV19

CDR3aa: CASSNRGEQYF
CDR3nt: TGTGCCAGCAGCAACAGGGGCGAGCAGTACTTC
j_gene: TRBJ2-7
len: 11
abundance: NA
d_gene: TRBD1
v_gene: TRBV7-6

CDR3aa: CASSLKLAGYEQYF
CDR3nt: TGTGCCAGCAGCTTAAAACTAGCGGGGTACGAGCAGTACTTC
j_gene: TRBJ2-7
len: 14
abundance: NA
d_gene: TRBD2
v_gene: TRBV11-3

CDR3aa: CASSKDGGQPQHF
CDR3nt: TGTGCCAGCAGCAAGGACGGCGGTCAGCCCCAGCATTTT
j_gene: TRBJ1-5
len: 13
abundance: NA
d_gene: NA
v_gene: TRBV21-1

CDR3aa: CAISVAGQPQHF
CDR3nt: TGTGCCATCAGTGTAGCAGGTCAGCCCCAGCATTTT
j_gene: TRBJ1-5
len: 12
abundance: NA
d_gene: NA
v_gene: TRBV10-3

CDR3aa: CASSLKVGGGGTEAFF
CDR3nt: TGCGCCAGCAGCTTAAAGGTTGGCGGAGGGGGCACTGAAGCTTTCTTT
j_gene: TRBJ1-1
len: 16
abundance: NA
d_gene: NA
v_gene: TRBV5-1

CDR3aa: CASSYSRSPYTGELFF
CDR3nt: TGTGCCAGCAGTTACTCGAGGTCACCTTACACCGGGGAGCTGTTTTTT
j_gene: TRBJ2-2
len: 16
abundance: NA
d_gene: NA
v_gene: TRBV6-5

CDR3aa: CASSLQRGTYEQYF
CDR3nt: TGTGCCAGCAGCTTGCAGCGGGGGACCTACGAGCAGTACTTC
j_gene: TRBJ2-7
len: 14
abundance: NA
d_gene: TRBD2
v_gene: TRBV7-3

CDR3aa: CASSRSTQGNQPQHF
CDR3nt: TGTGCCAGTAGTAGGTCAACGCAAGGCAATCAGCCCCAGCATTTT
j_gene: TRBJ1-5
len: 15
abundance: NA
d_gene: NA
v_gene: TRBV19

CDR3aa: CASSLGGQITGELFF
CDR3nt: TGTGCCAGCAGCTTGGGGGGGCAGATCACCGGGGAGCTGTTTTTT
j_gene: TRBJ2-2
len: 15
abundance: NA
d_gene: NA
v_gene: TRBV5-4

CDR3aa: CASSLFGGPVDEQYF
CDR3nt: TGTGCCAGCAGCTTGTTTGGAGGTCCGGTCGACGAGCAGTACTTC
j_gene: TRBJ2-7
len: 15
abundance: NA
d_gene: NA
v_gene: TRBV5-5

CDR3aa: CASSPALTRTGELFF
CDR3nt: TGTGCCAGCAGTCCGGCCCTTACTAGGACCGGGGAGCTGTTTTTT
j_gene: TRBJ2-2
len: 15
abundance: NA
d_gene: NA
v_gene: TRBV6-1

CDR3aa: CASTLAGVSYNEQFF
CDR3nt: TGTGCCAGCACCCTCGCCGGGGTCTCCTACAATGAGCAGTTCTTC
j_gene: TRBJ2-1
len: 15
abundance: NA
d_gene: NA
v_gene: TRBV2

CDR3aa: CATQPRGLAGGSNTGELFF
CDR3nt: TGTGCCACCCAGCCCCGTGGACTAGCGGGAGGATCGAACACCGGGGAGCTGTTTTTT
j_gene: TRBJ2-2
len: 19
abundance: NA
d_gene: TRBD2
v_gene: TRBV15

CDR3aa: CASSLSLGAAYEQYF
CDR3nt: TGTGCCAGCAGCTTAAGCCTAGGGGCGGCCTACGAGCAGTACTTC
j_gene: TRBJ2-7
len: 15
abundance: NA
d_gene: NA
v_gene: TRBV7-8

CDR3aa: CATATGTQPQHF
CDR3nt: TGTGCCACGGCGACAGGGACTCAGCCCCAGCATTTT
j_gene: TRBJ1-5
len: 12
abundance: once
d_gene: TRBD1
v_gene: TRBV15

CDR3aa: CAWSGGPGPHRDEQYF
CDR3nt: TGTGCCTGGAGTGGGGGTCCGGGACCCCATCGGGACGAGCAGTACTTC
j_gene: TRBJ2-7
len: 16
abundance: NA
d_gene: NA
v_gene: TRBV30

CDR3aa: CASSSGRFGYEQYF
CDR3nt: TGCGCCAGCAGCTCGGGACGGTTCGGCTACGAGCAGTACTTC
j_gene: TRBJ2-7
len: 14
abundance: NA
d_gene: NA
v_gene: TRBV5-1

CDR3aa: CASSLSDSPDTQYF
CDR3nt: TGCGCCAGCAGCCTCTCCGACTCCCCAGATACGCAGTATTTT
j_gene: TRBJ2-3
len: 14
abundance: NA
d_gene: NA
v_gene: TRBV5-1

CDR3aa: CASSLDSSHTEAFF
CDR3nt: TGTGCCAGCAGCCTGGACAGCTCTCACACTGAAGCTTTCTTT
j_gene: TRBJ1-1
len: 14
abundance: NA
d_gene: NA
v_gene: TRBV6-5

CDR3aa: CAWGRGQETQYF
CDR3nt: TGTGCCTGGGGGCGGGGCCAAGAGACCCAGTACTTC
j_gene: TRBJ2-5
len: 12
abundance: NA
d_gene: NA
v_gene: TRBV30

CDR3aa: CASSVAGAGYNEQFF
CDR3nt: TGTGCCAGCAGCGTGGCGGGTGCCGGTTACAATGAGCAGTTCTTC
j_gene: TRBJ2-1
len: 15
abundance: NA
d_gene: NA
v_gene: TRBV9

CDR3aa: CASGGWGGGYTF
CDR3nt: TGTGCCAGCGGGGGGTGGGGTGGGGGCTACACCTTC
j_gene: TRBJ1-2
len: 12
abundance: NA
d_gene: NA
v_gene: TRBV27

CDR3aa: CASSLEGTGELFF
CDR3nt: TGTGCCAGCAGCTTAGAAGGAACCGGGGAGCTGTTTTTT
j_gene: TRBJ2-2
len: 13
abundance: NA
d_gene: NA
v_gene: TRBV11-3

CDR3aa: CASRPPQGGRYF
CDR3nt: TGTGCCAGCAGGCCCCCACAGGGTGGGCGGTATTTT
j_gene: TRBJ1-3
len: 12
abundance: NA
d_gene: NA
v_gene: TRBV28

CDR3aa: CASSGRDYGYTF
CDR3nt: TGTGCCAGTAGTGGGAGAGACTATGGCTACACCTTC
j_gene: TRBJ1-2
len: 12
abundance: NA
d_gene: NA
v_gene: TRBV19

CDR3aa: CATSLLGKTDTQYF
CDR3nt: TGTGCCACCAGCCTCCTCGGGAAGACAGATACGCAGTATTTT
j_gene: TRBJ2-3
len: 14
abundance: NA
d_gene: NA
v_gene: TRBV15

CDR3aa: CASRGRASGIYNEQFF
CDR3nt: TGTGCCAGCAGGGGGAGGGCTAGCGGGATCTACAATGAGCAGTTCTTC
j_gene: TRBJ2-1
len: 16
abundance: NA
d_gene: TRBD2
v_gene: TRBV28

CDR3aa: CASSQVLQETQYF
CDR3nt: TGCGCCAGCAGCCAAGTTCTTCAAGAGACCCAGTACTTC
j_gene: TRBJ2-5
len: 13
abundance: NA
d_gene: NA
v_gene: TRBV4-1

CDR3aa: CASSLAGPSMYNEQFF
CDR3nt: TGTGCCAGCAGCTTGGCCGGACCATCGATGTACAATGAGCAGTTCTTC
j_gene: TRBJ2-1
len: 16
abundance: NA
d_gene: NA
v_gene: TRBV5-6

CDR3aa: CAGRGEQYF
CDR3nt: TGTGCCGGACGAGGCGAGCAGTACTTC
j_gene: TRBJ2-7
len: 9
abundance: NA
d_gene: NA
v_gene: TRBV2

CDR3aa: CASSQGFGRERSNEQFF
CDR3nt: TGTGCCAGCAGCCAAGGCTTCGGGCGGGAACGGTCCAATGAGCAGTTCTTC
j_gene: TRBJ2-1
len: 17
abundance: NA
d_gene: NA
v_gene: TRBV4-2

CDR3aa: CASASGTRGKGYF
CDR3nt: TGTGCCTCCGCATCCGGGACTAGAGGAAAAGGGTACTTC
j_gene: TRBJ2-5
len: 13
abundance: NA
d_gene: TRBD2
v_gene: TRBV30

CDR3aa: CASSVAAREGWDEQFF
CDR3nt: TGTGCCAGCAGCGTAGCAGCGCGGGAGGGGTGGGATGAGCAGTTCTTC
j_gene: TRBJ2-1
len: 16
abundance: NA
d_gene: TRBD2
v_gene: TRBV9

CDR3aa: CASSQANYLYEQYF
CDR3nt: TGCGCCAGCAGCCAAGCTAATTACCTCTACGAGCAGTACTTC
j_gene: TRBJ2-7
len: 14
abundance: NA
d_gene: NA
v_gene: TRBV4-1

CDR3aa: CASSLAGPNEQFF
CDR3nt: TGTGCCAGCAGCTTGGCGGGACCCAATGAGCAGTTCTTC
j_gene: TRBJ2-1
len: 13
abundance: NA
d_gene: NA
v_gene: TRBV5-4

CDR3aa: CASSFGQGNEKLFF
CDR3nt: TGCGCCAGCAGCTTCGGACAGGGGAACGAAAAACTGTTTTTT
j_gene: TRBJ1-4
len: 14
abundance: once
d_gene: TRBD1
v_gene: TRBV5-1

CDR3aa: CSASTGTQYF
CDR3nt: TGCAGTGCTAGCACAGGGACCCAGTACTTC
j_gene: TRBJ2-5
len: 10
abundance: NA
d_gene: NA
v_gene: TRBV20-1

CDR3aa: CASLRLAASTDTQYF
CDR3nt: TGTGCCAGCTTGAGGCTAGCGGCTAGCACAGATACGCAGTATTTT
j_gene: TRBJ2-3
len: 15
abundance: few
d_gene: TRBD2
v_gene: TRBV2

CDR3aa: CASSLASDRGQEQYF
CDR3nt: TGTGCCAGCAGCTTAGCGTCTGACAGGGGACAGGAGCAGTACTTC
j_gene: TRBJ2-7
len: 15
abundance: few
d_gene: TRBD1
v_gene: TRBV7-9

CDR3aa: CASSLTSPAEAFF
CDR3nt: TGTGCCAGCAGCTTAACCAGCCCAGCTGAAGCTTTCTTT
j_gene: TRBJ1-1
len: 13
abundance: NA
d_gene: NA
v_gene: TRBV7-9

CDR3aa: CAWSVPHGEGRGEKLFF
CDR3nt: TGTGCCTGGAGTGTACCCCACGGTGAGGGCCGGGGGGAAAAACTGTTTTTT
j_gene: TRBJ1-4
len: 17
abundance: NA
d_gene: NA
v_gene: TRBV30